This T cell receptor (beta chain) was documented in a study of T cell responses to AZD1222 COVID-19 vaccine. Study findings and constraints: Repertoires were collected only later (after the peak T cell response had occurred). Most donors were white British, females outnumbered males, and clonal diversity was possibly underestimated. Across spike, vaccine-associated CD4 TCRs were found, dominant at 160-218 and 743-854.

Trimming left V 0 bases short and J 8 bases short, with 20 bases between. Germline CDR1 and CDR2: MNHNS and SASEGT. The CDR3 has 17 residues. Some clones are missing from TCRdb's copy, which holds only in-frame ones; the method was immunoSEQ multiplex PCR. The table shows around 130,000 clones, with 88% occurring only once. Worth noting for this clone: No antigen is known for it.

Samples with a second dose at about 4 or about 12 weeks were pooled together. Sequencing was performed on peripheral blood, taken 28 days after the second AZD1222 dose. The clonotype originates from an adult who received the AZD1222 COVID-19 vaccine. This chain links TRBV6-1 with TRBJ2-4, with D tentatively TRBD2 (6 bases). This chain's CDR3 is CASSEALFPAGRHIQYF. As DNA, the CDR3 is TGTGCCAGCAGTGAAGCGCTTTTCCCGGCAGGGAGGCACATTCAGTACTTC.